This T cell receptor beta chain was retrieved from a study of beta chain features in type 1 diabetes (dated by TCRdb to the late 2010s). For context, the study as a whole: Mean age, gender distribution, total cell number and subset yield did not differ between patients and healthy donors. A total of roughly 98,000,000 sorted cells were examined across all samples, and RNA yield correlated strongly with the number of cells per subset. The study compared the TCRB repertoires of sorted circulating CD4+ T cell subsets in recently diagnosed type 1 diabetes patients with those in matched healthy donors. Whereas all 30 or so donors provided naive and central memory subsets, regulatory and stem cell-like memory subsets were isolated from just 8 patients and about 8 healthy donors.

From each donor, a single peripheral blood sample of around 120 mL on average was drawn into heparinised tubes. Using a panel that included CD45RO, CCR7, CD25, CD127, CD95 and CD27, naive, central memory, regulatory and stem cell-like memory CD4+ T cells were sorted on a BD FACSAria II. A purity above 95% was achieved for all sorted populations. PBMCs were isolated right away by Lymphoprep density gradient centrifugation and were stained directly, without culture. Samples were stained and sorted in pairs, with one healthy donor and one patient per experiment, so that batch effects were minimized. Based on the germline V gene (reference sequence), the CDR1 and CDR2 sequences are SEHNR and FQNEAQ. Trimming leaves V shorter by 6 bases and J shorter by 5 bases, with the junction holding 9 bases beyond the gene matches. The CDR3 contains 15 residues, cysteine and phenylalanine counted. Solely the CDR3 DNA is kept, with 45 bases framed from the first base.

This clone was seen a few times. The antigen it recognizes is unknown. The input lacks base qualities; no much larger clone sits a single base away. The entire amount of isolated RNA was reverse transcribed using the High Capacity cDNA Reverse Transcription Kit, so the sequenced TCRB transcripts were expressed ones. Naive, central memory and regulatory T cell samples underwent deep immunoSEQ sequencing, averaging around 3.7 million total reads per sample. Sorted cells were lysed in RLT buffer, and RNA was extracted using DNase-treated RNeasy Micro or Mini kits according to cell number. Each cell subset was processed separately to prevent cross-contamination, with patient and healthy donor samples processed together. The immunoSEQ multiplex PCR was used to amplify TCRB sequences from cDNA, generating 87-bp fragments that spanned the CDR3 region. Amplicons were sequenced on the Illumina HiSeq platform. In the authors' own workflow: Synthetic template baselines were used to correct PCR bias computationally, reads within Hamming distance 2 were collapsed together, and singletons that could not be merged were discarded. Reads were aligned against IMGT so that V, D and J genes, CDR3 length and insertions or deletions at six rearrangement sites could be assigned. Clonotype counts were normalized to sorted cell number within each subset before computing true diversity and Gini coefficients with the tcR R package. The overlap coefficient, calculated on TCRB nucleotide sequences, was used to quantify repertoire sharing. Out-of-frame TCRB sequences from naive cells were analyzed as a proxy for the pre-selection repertoire. TCRdb holds this immuneACCESS table with in-frame rearrangements only. Some clones are missing; in checked studies, unresolved V genes explain under half, and the rest has no known cause. V, J and clone size are those of that table, while D and trimming were read from the DNA. The sample contains around 310,000 clones, roughly 12% of them found a single time. Jointly, the top ten make up approximately 0.016% of the sample.

The paper's findings and limits, for the study overall: Shorter templates might have been favored by PCR, but patient and control samples were amplified and corrected together, so both groups would have been affected equally by any skew. The naive, central memory and regulatory TCRB repertoires appeared to resemble one another more closely among patients than among healthy donors. At VDJ recombination sites, type 1 diabetes patients had fewer insertions and more deleted nucleotides, which implies abnormalities in thymic rearrangement. Sequencing cDNA rather than genomic DNA could over-represent highly expressing activated cells, although activation and CD3 levels did not differ between groups. HLA sub-analyses involved small numbers of individuals, so any influence of HLA type on TCRB rearrangement remained unresolved. A moderate but significant shortening of TCRB CDR3 length was observed in type 1 diabetes patients in all four CD4+ subsets.

This clonotype was sampled from a woman between 18 and 29 years old with type 1 diabetes. The sequencing input was naive CD4+ T cells from blood. This specimen's cell subset or site label, interpreted: true naive CD4+ T cells. The rearrangement joined TRBV7-9 to TRBJ1-5, with 8 bases aligning to TRBD1. At the DNA level, the sequence is TGTGCCAGCAGTTTCTATGGGGGACAGGATCAGCCCCAGCATTTT. Its protein product is CASSFYGGQDQPQHF. This CDR3, with the reference TRBV7-9 and TRBJ1-5 proteins standing in past its ends, gives the full variable domain DTGVSQNPRHKITKRGQNVTFRCDPISEHNRLYWYRQTLGQGPEFLTYFQNEAQLEKSRLLSDRFSAERPKGSFSTLEIQRTEQGDSAMYLCASSFYGGQDQPQHFGDGTRLSIL.